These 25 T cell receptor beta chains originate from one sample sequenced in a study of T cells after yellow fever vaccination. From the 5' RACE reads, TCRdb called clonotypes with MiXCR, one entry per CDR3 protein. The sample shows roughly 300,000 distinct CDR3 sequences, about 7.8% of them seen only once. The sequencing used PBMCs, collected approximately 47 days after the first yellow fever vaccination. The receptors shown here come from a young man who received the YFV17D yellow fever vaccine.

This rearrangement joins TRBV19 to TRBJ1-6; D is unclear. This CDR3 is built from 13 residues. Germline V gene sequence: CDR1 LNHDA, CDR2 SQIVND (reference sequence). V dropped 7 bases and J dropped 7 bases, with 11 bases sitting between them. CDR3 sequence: CASTRPGNSPLHF. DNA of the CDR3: TGTGCCAGTACGCGCCCCGGGAATTCACCCCTCCACTTT.

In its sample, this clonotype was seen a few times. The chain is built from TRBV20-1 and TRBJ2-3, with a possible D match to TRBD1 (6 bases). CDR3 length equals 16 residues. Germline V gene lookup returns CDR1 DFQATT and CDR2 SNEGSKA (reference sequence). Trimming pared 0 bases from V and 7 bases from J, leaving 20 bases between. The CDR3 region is CSAREPLRQQGYTQYF. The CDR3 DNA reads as TGCAGTGCTAGAGAGCCTCTACGACAACAGGGTTATACGCAGTATTTT.

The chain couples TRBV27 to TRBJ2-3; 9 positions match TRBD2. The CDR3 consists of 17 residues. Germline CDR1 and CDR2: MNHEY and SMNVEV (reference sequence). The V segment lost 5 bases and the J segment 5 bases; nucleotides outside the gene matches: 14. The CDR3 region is CASSPRGRGGPVDTQYF. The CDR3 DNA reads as TGTGCCAGCAGTCCCCGGGGGCGGGGGGGGCCGGTAGATACGCAGTATTTT.

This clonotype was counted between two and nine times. The CDR3, as DNA: TGTGCCAGCAGCTACGACCCTGGGGATTCTGGAAACACCATATATTTT. This encodes CASSYDPGDSGNTIYF. This chain links TRBV7-2 with TRBJ1-3, with D unclear. The CDR3 spans 16 residues. V lost 4 bases and J 1 base, leaving 14 bases between the germline ends. The V gene's germline CDR1 is SGHTA and CDR2 FQGNSA.

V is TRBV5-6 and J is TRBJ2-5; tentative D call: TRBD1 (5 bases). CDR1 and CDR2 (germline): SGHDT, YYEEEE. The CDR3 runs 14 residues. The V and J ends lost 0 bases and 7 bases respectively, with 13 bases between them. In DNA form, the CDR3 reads TGTGCCAGCAGCTTGGCCGGCAGGGTGACGACCCAGTACTTC. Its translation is CASSLAGRVTTQYF.

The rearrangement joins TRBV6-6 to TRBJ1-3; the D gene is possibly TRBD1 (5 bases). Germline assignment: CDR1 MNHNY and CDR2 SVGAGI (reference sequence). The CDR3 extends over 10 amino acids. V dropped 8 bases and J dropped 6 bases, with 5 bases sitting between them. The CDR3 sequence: CASGTNTIYF. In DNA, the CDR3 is TGTGCCAGCGGGACAAACACCATATATTTT.

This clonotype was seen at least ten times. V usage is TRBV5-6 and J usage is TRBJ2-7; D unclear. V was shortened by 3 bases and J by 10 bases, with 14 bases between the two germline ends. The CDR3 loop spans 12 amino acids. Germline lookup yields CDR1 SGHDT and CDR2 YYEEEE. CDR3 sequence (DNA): TGTGCCAGCAGCTCCCTGACGTCAAGTCAGTACTTC. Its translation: CASSSLTSSQYF.

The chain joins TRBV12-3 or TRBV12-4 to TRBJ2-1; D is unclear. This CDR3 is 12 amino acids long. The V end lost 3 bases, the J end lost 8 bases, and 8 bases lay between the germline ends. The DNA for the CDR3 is TGTGCCAGCAGTTTTCGAGAGGATGAGCAGTTCTTC. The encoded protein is CASSFREDEQFF.

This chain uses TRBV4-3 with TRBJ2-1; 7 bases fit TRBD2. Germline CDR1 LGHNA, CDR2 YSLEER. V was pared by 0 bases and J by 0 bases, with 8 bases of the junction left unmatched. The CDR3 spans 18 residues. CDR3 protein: CASSQEGGGLNSYNEQFF. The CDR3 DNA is TGCGCCAGCAGCCAAGAAGGCGGGGGATTAAACTCCTACAATGAGCAGTTCTTC.

The CDR3 region is CASTWTGPNTEAFF. The CDR3 region has the DNA TGTGCCAGCACCTGGACAGGGCCGAACACTGAAGCTTTCTTT. The chain employs TRBV6-1 and TRBJ1-1; 8 positions match TRBD1. Trimming took 7 bases from V and 1 from J; bases not matched to a gene: 5. The CDR3 runs to 14 residues. The germline V gene has CDR1 MNHNS and CDR2 SASEGT.

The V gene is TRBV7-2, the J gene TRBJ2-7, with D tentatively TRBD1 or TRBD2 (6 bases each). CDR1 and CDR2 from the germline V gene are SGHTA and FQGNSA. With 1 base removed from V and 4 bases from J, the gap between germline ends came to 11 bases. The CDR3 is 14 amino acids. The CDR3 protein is CASSLDRGRYEQYF. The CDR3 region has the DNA TGTGCCAGCAGCTTAGACCGGGGGCGTTACGAGCAGTACTTC.

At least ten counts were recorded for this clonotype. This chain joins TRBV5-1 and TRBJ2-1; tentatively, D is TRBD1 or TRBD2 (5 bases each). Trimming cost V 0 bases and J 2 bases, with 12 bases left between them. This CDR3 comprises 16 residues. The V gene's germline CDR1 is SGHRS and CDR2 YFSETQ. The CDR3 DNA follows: TGCGCCAGCAGCTTGGCCAGAGGGGTAACCTACAATGAGCAGTTCTTC. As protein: CASSLARGVTYNEQFF.

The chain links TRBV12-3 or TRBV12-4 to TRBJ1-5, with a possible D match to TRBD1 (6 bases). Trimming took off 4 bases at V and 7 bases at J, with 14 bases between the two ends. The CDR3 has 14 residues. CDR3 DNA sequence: TGTGCCAGCAGTTCATCAAACAGGGCACAGCCCCAGCATTTT. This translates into CASSSSNRAQPQHF.

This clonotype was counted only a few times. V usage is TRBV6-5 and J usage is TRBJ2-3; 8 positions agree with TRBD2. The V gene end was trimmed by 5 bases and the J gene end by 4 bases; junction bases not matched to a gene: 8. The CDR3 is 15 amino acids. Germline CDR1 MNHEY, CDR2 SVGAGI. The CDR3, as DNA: TGTGCCAGCAGTCTCCTCGGGACTAGTCCAGATACGCAGTATTTT. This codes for CASSLLGTSPDTQYF.

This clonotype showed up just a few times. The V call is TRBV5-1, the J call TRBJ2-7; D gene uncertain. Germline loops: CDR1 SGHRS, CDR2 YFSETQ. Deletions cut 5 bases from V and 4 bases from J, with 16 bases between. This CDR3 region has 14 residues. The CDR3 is CASRPAPTSYEQYV. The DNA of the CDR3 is TGCGCCAGCAGACCAGCTCCGACAAGTTACGAGCAGTACGTC.

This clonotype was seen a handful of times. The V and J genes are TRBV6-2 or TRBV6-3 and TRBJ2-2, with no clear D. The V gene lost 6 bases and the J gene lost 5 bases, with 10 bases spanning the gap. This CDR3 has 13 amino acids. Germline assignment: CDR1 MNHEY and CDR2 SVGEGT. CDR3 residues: CASSKRDTGELFF. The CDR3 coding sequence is TGTGCCAGCAGCAAGCGAGATACCGGGGAGCTGTTTTTT.

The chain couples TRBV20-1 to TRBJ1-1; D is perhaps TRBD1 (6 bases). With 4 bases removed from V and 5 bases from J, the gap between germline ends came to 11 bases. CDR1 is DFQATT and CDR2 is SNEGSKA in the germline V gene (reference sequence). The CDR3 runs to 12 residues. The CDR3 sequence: CSAKGGLTEAFF. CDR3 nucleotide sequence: TGCAGTGCTAAAGGGGGTCTTACTGAAGCTTTCTTT.

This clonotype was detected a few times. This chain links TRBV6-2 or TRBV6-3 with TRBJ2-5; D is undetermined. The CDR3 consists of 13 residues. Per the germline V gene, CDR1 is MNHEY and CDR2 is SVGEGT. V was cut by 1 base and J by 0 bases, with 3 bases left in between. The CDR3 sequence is CASSYFDQETQYF. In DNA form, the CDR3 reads TGTGCCAGCAGTTACTTTGACCAAGAGACCCAGTACTTC.

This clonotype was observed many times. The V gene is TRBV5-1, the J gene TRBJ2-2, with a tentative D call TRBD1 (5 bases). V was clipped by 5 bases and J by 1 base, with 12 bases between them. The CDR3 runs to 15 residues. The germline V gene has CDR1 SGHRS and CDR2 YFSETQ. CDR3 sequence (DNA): TGCGCCAGCAGTCTACGAGGACAGAACACCGGGGAGCTGTTTTTT. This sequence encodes CASSLRGQNTGELFF.

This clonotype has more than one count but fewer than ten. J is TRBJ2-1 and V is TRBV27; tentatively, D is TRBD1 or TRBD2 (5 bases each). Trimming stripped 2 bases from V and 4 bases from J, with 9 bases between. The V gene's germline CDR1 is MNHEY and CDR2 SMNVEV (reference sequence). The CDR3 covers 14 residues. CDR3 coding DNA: TGTGCCAGCAGTTTAGTGAGGGGTTACAATGAGCAGTTCTTC. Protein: CASSLVRGYNEQFF.

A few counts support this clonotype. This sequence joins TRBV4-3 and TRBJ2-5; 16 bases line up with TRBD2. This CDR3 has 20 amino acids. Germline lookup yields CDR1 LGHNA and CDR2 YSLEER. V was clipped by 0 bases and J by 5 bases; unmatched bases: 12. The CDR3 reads CASSQEQAGLAGGPRETQYF. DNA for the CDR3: TGCGCCAGCAGCCAAGAACAGGCGGGACTAGCGGGGGGGCCGAGGGAGACCCAGTACTTC.

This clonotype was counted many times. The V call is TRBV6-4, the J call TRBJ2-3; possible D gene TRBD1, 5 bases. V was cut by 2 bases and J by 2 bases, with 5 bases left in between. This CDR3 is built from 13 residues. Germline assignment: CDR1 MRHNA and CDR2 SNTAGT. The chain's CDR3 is CASSDGATDTQYF. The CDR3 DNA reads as TGTGCCAGCAGTGACGGGGCCACAGATACGCAGTATTTT.

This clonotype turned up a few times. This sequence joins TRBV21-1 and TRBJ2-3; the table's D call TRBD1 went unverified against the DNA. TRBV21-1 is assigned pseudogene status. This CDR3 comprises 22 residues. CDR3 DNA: TGTGCCAGCAGCAACCGGGACGGCAACATCAACCCATTTTTAGCCTGCACAGATACGCAGTATTTT. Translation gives CASSNRDGNINPFLACTDTQYF.

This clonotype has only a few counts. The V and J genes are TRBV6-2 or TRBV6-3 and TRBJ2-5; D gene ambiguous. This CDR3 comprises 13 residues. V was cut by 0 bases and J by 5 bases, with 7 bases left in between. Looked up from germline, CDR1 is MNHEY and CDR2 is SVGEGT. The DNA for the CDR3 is TGTGCCAGCAGTTACTCCGAGATCGAGACCCAGTACTTC. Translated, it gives CASSYSEIETQYF.

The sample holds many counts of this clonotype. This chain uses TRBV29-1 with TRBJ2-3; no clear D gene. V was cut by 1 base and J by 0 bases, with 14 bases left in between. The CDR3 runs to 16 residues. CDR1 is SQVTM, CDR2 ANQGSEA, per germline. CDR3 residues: CSVEGGDTTSTDTQYF. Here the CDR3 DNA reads TGCAGCGTTGAAGGCGGTGACACTACTAGCACAGATACGCAGTATTTT.